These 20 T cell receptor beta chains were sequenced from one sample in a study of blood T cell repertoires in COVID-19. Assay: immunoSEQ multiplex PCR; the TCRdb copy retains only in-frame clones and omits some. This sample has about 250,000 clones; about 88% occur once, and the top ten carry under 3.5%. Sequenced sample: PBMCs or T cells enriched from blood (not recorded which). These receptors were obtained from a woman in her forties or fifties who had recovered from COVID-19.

CDR3 DNA: TGTGCCAGCAGCTTCATTCAGGGGTACACTGAAGCTTTCTTT. Amino acids: CASSFIQGYTEAFF. This chain links TRBV7-9 with TRBJ1-1; D might be TRBD1 (6 bases). CDR3 size: 14 residues. The V and J ends lost 3 bases and 3 bases respectively, with 11 bases between them. Germline lookup yields CDR1 SEHNR and CDR2 FQNEAQ (reference sequence).

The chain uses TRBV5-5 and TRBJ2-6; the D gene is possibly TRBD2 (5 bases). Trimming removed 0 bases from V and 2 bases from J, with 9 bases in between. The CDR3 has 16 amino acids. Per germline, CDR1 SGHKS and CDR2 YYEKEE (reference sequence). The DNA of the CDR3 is TGTGCCAGCAGCTTGGCCTTCGGGGCTGGGGCCAACGTCCTGACTTTC. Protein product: CASSLAFGAGANVLTF.

CDR3 sequence reads: CASSLKTGGESSGNTIYF. The CDR3 DNA reads as TGTGCCAGCAGCCTTAAGACAGGGGGCGAGAGCTCTGGAAACACCATATATTTT. The rearrangement links TRBV28 to TRBJ1-3; 10 bases align to TRBD1. This CDR3 is 18 amino acids long. Per germline, CDR1 MDHEN and CDR2 SYDVKM. With 6 bases clipped from V and 0 bases from J, the junction kept 11 bases outside the gene matches.

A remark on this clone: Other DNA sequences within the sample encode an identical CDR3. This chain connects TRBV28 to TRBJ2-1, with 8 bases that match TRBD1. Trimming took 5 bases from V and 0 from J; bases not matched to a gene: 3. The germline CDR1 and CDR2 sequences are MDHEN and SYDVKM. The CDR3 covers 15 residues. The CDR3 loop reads CASSPGTGSYNEQFF. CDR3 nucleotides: TGTGCCAGCAGTCCTGGGACAGGCTCCTACAATGAGCAGTTCTTC.

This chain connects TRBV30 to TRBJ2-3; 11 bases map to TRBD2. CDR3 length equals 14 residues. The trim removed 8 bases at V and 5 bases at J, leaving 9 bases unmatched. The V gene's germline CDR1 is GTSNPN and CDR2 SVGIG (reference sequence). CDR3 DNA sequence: TGTGCCGCAACAACTAGCGGGAGTAAAGATACGCAGTATTTT. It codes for CAATTSGSKDTQYF.

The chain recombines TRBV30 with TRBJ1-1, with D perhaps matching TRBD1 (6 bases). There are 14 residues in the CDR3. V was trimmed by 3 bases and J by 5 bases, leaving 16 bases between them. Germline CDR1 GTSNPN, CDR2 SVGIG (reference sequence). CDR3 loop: CAWSPGHLGTEAFF. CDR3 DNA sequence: TGTGCCTGGAGCCCGGGACACCTGGGGACTGAAGCTTTCTTT.

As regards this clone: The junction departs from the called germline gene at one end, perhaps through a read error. The CDR3 DNA sequence: TGTGCCAGCAGCCAGTCCGGGATCAGCACCTTC. Protein product: CASSQSGISTF. This chain uses TRBV3-1 (or the pseudogene TRBV3-2) with TRBJ2-7, with D tentatively TRBD2 (5 bases). The CDR3 length is 11 residues. Looked up from germline, CDR1 is LGHDT and CDR2 is YNNKEL (reference sequence).

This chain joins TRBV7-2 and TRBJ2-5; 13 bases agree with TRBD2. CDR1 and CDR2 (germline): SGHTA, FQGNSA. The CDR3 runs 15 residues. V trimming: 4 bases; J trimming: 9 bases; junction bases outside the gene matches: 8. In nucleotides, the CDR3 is TGTGCCAGCAGCTCCCCGGGACTAGCGGGAACGGCCCAGTACTTC. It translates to CASSSPGLAGTAQYF.

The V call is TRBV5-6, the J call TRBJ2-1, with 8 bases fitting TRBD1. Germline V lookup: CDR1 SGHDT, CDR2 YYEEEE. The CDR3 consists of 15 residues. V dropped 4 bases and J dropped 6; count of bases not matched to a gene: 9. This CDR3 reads CASSLQDRASNEQFF. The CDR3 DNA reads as TGTGCCAGCAGCCTACAGGACAGGGCGAGCAATGAGCAGTTCTTC. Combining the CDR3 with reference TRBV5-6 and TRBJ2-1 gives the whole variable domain DAGVTQSPTHLIKTRGQQVTLRCSPKSGHDTVSWYQQALGQGPQFIFQYYEEEERQRGNFPDRFSGHQFPNYSSELNVNALLLGDSALYLCASSLQDRASNEQFFGPGTRLTVL.

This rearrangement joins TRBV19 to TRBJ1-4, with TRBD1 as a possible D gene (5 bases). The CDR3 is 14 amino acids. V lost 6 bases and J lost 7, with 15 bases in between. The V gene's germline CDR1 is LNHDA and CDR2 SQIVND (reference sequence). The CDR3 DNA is TGTGCCAGTAGACCGGGACCCGGGGGTGAAAAACTGTTTTTT. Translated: CASRPGPGGEKLFF. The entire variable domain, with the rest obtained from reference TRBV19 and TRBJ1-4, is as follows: DGGITQSPKYLFRKEGQNVTLSCEQNLNHDAMYWYRQDPGQGLRLIYYSQIVNDFQKGDIAEGYSVSREKKESFPLTVTSAQKNPTAFYLCASRPGPGGEKLFFGSGTQLSVL.

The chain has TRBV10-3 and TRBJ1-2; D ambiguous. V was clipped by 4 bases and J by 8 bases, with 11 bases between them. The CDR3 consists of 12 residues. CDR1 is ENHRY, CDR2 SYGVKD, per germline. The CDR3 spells CAISADIVGYTF. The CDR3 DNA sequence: TGTGCCATCAGTGCAGACATCGTAGGCTACACCTTC.

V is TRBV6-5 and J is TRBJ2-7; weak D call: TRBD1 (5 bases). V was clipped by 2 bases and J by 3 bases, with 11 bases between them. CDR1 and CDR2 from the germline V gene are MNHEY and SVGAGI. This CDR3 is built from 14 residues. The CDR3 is CASSYADTNYEQYF. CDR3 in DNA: TGTGCCAGCAGTTACGCGGACACAAACTACGAGCAGTACTTC.

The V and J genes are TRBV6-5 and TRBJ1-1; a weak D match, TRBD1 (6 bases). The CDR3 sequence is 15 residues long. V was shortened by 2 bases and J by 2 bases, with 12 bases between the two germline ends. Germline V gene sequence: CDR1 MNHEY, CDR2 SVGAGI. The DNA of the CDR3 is TGTGCCAGCAGTTACGGGACATTCATTAACACTGAAGCTTTCTTT. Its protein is CASSYGTFINTEAFF.

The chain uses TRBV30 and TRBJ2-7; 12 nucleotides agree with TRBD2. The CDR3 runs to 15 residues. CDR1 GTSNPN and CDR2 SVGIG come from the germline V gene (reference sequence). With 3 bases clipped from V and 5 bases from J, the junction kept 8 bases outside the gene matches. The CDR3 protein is CAWSRLAGVANEQYF. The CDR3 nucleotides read TGTGCCTGGAGCCGACTAGCGGGAGTAGCGAACGAGCAGTACTTC.

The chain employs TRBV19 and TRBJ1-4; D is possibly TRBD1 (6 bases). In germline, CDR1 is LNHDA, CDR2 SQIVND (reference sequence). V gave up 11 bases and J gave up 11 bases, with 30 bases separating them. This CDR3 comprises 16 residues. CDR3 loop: CASRPRGAQIFGKLFF. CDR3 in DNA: TGTGCCTCCCGACCGCGGGGGGCCCAGATCTTCGGGAAACTGTTTTTT.

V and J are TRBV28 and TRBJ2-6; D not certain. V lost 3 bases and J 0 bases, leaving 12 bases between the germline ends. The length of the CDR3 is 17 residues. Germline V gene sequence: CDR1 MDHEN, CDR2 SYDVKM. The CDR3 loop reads CASSFRLYISGANVLTF. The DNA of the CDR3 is TGTGCCAGCAGTTTTCGACTGTATATCTCTGGGGCCAACGTCCTGACTTTC.

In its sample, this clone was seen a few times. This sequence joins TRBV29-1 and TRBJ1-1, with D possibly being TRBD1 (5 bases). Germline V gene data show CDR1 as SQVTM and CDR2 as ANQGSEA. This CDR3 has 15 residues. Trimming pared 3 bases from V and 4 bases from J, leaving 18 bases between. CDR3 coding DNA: TGCAGCGTTGACGTATCAGCCCTGGGGGGCACTGAAGCTTTCTTT. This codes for CSVDVSALGGTEAFF. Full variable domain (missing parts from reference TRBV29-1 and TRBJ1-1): SAVISQKPSRDICQRGTSLTIQCQVDSQVTMMFWYRQQPGQSLTLIATANQGSEATYESGFVIDKFPISRPNLTFSTLTVSNMSPEDSSIYLCSVDVSALGGTEAFFGQGTRLTVV.

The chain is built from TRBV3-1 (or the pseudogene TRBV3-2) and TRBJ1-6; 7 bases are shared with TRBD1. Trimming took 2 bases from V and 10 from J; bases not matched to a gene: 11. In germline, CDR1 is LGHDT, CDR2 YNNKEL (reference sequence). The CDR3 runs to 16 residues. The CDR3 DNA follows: TGTGCCAGCAGCCAACAGACAGGGCGGTCAGGGTCACCCCTCCACTTT. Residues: CASSQQTGRSGSPLHF.

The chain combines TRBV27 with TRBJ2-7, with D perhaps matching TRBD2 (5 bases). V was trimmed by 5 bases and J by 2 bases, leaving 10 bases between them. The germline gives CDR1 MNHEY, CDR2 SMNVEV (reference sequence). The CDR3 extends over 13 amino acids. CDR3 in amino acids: CASSRTPTYEQYF. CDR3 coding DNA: TGTGCCAGCAGTAGGACTCCGACCTACGAGCAGTACTTC.

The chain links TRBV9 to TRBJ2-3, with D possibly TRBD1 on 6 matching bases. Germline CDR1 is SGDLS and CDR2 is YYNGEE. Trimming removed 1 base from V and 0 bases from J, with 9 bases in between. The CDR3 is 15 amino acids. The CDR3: CASSVQGTSTDTQYF. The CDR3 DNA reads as TGTGCCAGCAGCGTACAGGGGACCAGCACAGATACGCAGTATTTT.